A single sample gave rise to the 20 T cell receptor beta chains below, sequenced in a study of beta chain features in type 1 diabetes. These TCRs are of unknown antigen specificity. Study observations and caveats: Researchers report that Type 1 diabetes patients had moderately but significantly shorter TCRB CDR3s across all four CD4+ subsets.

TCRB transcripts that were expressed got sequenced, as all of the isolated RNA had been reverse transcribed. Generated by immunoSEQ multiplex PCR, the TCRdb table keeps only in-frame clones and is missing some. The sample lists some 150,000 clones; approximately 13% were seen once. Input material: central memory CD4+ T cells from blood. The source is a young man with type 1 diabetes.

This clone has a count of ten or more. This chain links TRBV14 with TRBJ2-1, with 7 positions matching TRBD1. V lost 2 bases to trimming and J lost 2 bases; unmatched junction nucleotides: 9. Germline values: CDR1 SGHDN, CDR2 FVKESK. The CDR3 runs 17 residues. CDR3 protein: CASSQFTRGLAYNEQFF. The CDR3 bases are TGTGCCAGCAGCCAATTTACGAGGGGGCTCGCCTACAATGAGCAGTTCTTC. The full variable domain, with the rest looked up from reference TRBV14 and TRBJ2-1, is EAGVTQFPSHSVIEKGQTVTLRCDPISGHDNLYWYRRVMGKEIKFLLHFVKESKQDESGMPNNRFLAERTGGTYSTLKVQPAELEDSGVYFCASSQFTRGLAYNEQFFGPGTRLTVL.

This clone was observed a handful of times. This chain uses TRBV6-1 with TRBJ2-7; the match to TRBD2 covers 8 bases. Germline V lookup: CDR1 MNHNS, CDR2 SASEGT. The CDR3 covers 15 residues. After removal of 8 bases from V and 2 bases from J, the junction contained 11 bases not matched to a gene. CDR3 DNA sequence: TGTGCCAGCTTACCCGTTGCGGGGGGTACCTACGAGCAGTACTTC. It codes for CASLPVAGGTYEQYF.

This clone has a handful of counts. CDR3 loop: CASSLGSGANVLTF. The CDR3 bases are TGTGCCAGCAGCTTAGGATCTGGGGCCAACGTCCTGACTTTC. The chain combines TRBV7-9 with TRBJ2-6; the D is unclear. The germline V gene encodes CDR1 SEHNR and CDR2 FQNEAQ (reference sequence). The CDR3 totals 14 residues. Trimming took off 1 base at V and 1 base at J, with 2 bases between the two ends.

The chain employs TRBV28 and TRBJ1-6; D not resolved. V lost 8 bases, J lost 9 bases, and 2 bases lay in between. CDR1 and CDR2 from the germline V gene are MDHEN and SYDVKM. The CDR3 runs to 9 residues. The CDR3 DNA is TGTGCCAGCGGTTCACCCCTCCACTTT. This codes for CASGSPLHF.

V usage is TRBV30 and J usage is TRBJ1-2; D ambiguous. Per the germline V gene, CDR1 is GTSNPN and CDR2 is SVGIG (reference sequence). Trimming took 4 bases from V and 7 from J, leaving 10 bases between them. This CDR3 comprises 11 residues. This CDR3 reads CAWNGDLGYTF. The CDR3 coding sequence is TGTGCCTGGAACGGGGATCTTGGCTACACCTTC.

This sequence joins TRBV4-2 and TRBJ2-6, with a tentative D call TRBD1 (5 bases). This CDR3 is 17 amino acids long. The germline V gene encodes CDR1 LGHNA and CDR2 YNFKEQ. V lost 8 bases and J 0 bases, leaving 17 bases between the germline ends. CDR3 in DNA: TGTGCCAGCGCCGAGGCTGACAGTTCCTCTGGGGCCAACGTCCTGACTTTC. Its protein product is CASAEADSSSGANVLTF.

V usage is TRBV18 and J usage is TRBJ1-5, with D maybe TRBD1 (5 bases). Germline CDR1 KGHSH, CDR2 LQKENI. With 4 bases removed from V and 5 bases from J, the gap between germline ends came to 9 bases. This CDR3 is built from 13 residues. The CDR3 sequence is CASSQGRDQPQHF. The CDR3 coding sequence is TGTGCCAGCTCACAGGGGAGAGATCAGCCCCAGCATTTT.

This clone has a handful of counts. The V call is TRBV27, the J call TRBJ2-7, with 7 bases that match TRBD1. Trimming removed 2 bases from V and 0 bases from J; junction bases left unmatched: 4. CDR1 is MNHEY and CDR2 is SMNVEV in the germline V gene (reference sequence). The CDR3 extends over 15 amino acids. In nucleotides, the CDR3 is TGTGCCAGCAGTTTAATAAGGGGGCCCTCCTACGAGCAGTACTTC. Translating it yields CASSLIRGPSYEQYF.

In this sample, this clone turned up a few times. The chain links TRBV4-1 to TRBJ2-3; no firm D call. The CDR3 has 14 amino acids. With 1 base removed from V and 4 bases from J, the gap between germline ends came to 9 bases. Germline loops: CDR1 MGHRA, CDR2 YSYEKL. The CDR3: CASSQGSAADTQYF. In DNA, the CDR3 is TGCGCCAGCAGCCAAGGAAGTGCGGCAGATACGCAGTATTTT.

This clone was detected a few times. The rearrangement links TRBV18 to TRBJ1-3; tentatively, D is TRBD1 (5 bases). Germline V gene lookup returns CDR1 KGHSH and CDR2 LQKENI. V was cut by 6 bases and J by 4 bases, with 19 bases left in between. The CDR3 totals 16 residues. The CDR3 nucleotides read TGTGCCAGCTCGACCGGGGACGCGGGCCCCGGAAACACCATATATTTT. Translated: CASSTGDAGPGNTIYF.

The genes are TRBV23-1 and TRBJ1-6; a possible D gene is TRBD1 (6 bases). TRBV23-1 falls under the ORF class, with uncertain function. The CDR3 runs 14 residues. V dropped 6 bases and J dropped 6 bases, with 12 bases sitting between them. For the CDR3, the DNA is TGCGCCAGCAGCGGGGGGGGCCGTAATTCACCCCTCCACTTT. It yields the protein CASSGGGRNSPLHF.

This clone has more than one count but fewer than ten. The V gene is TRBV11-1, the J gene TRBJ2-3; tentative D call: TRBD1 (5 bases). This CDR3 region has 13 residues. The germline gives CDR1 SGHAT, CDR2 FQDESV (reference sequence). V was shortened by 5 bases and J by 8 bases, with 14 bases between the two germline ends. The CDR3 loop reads CASSLGAAATQYF. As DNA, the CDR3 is TGTGCCAGCAGCCTAGGGGCAGCAGCTACGCAGTATTTT.

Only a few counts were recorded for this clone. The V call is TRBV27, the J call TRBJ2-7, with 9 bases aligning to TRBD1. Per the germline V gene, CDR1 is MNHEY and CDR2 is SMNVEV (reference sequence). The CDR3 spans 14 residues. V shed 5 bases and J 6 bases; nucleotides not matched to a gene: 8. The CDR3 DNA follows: TGTGCCAGCAGTGGCGGGACAGGGATCGGCGAGCAGTACTTC. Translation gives CASSGGTGIGEQYF.

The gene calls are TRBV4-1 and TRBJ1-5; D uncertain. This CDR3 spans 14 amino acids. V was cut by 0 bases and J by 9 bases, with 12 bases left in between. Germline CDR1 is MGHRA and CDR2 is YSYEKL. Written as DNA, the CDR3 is TGCGCCAGCAGCCAAGATCGAGGGTTAACGCCCCAGCATTTT. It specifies CASSQDRGLTPQHF.

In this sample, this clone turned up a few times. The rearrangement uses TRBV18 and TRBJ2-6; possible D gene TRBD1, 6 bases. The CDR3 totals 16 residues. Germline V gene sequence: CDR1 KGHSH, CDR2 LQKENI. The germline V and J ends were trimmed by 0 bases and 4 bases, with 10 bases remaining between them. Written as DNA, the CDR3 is TGTGCCAGCTCACCACCGGGGGCGTTGGGGGCCAACGTCCTGACTTTC. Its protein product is CASSPPGALGANVLTF.

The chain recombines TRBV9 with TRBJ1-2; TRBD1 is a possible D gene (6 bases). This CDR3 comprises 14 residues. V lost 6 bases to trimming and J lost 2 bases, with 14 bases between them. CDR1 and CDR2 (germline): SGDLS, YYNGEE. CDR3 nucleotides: TGTGCCAGCACCCAGGGGCGGGGAAACTATGGCTACACCTTC. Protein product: CASTQGRGNYGYTF.

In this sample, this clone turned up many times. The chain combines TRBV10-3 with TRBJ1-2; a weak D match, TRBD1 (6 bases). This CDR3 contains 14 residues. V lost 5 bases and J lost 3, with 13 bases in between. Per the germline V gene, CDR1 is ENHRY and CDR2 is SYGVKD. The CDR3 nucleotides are TGTGCCATCAGTCTGACAGGCGACGACTATGGCTACACCTTC. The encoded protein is CAISLTGDDYGYTF.

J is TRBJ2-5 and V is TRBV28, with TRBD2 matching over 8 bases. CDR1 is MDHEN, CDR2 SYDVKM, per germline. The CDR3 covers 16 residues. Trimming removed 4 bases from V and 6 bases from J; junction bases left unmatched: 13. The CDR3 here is CASSSPLSGGRKTQYF. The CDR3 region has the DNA TGTGCCAGCAGTTCACCCCTCTCGGGGGGGCGGAAGACCCAGTACTTC.

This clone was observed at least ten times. CDR3 amino acids: CASSVGSVPNSPLHF. CDR3 bases: TGTGCCAGCAGCGTAGGCAGCGTCCCAAATTCACCCCTCCACTTT. V gene TRBV9 combines with J gene TRBJ1-6; D remains ambiguous. Germline V CDR1 and CDR2: SGDLS, YYNGEE. The V and J ends lost 0 bases and 7 bases respectively, with 11 bases between them. This CDR3 has 15 amino acids.

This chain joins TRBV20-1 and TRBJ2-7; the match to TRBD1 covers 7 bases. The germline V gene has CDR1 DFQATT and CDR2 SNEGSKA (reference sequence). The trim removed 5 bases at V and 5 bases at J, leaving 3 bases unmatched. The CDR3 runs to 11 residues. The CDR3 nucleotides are TGCAGTGCTGAGGGGGCCCACGAGCAGTACTTC. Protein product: CSAEGAHEQYF.